These T cell receptor beta chains were read from a single sample in a study of CD8+CD57+ T cells in acquired aplastic anemia. TCRdb re-called the reads through MiXCR, storing one row per CDR3 protein. The sample has roughly 500,000 distinct CDR3 sequences; 25% to 40% are singletons. The sample taken for sequencing was sorted CD4+, CD8+, or CD8+CD57+ T cells (not recorded which) from PBMCs. The receptors here all came from a human donor with aplastic anemia. CDR3s include the opening cysteine and the closing phenylalanine or tryptophan. Each record gives: CDR3 DNA, CDR3 protein, D gene, clone size, J gene, V gene. D genes are given only for firm matches. A row's size may be missing; if present it is once, few, many or a size class.

TGTGCCAGCATTACTGAAGCGAACACTGAAGCTCTCTTT	CASITEANTEALF	NA	NA	TRBJ1-1	TRBV2
TGTGCCAGCAGCCCCGACAGATTCTCCTACGAGCAGTACTTC	CASSPDRFSYEQYF	NA	many	TRBJ2-7	TRBV7-8
TGTGCCAGCAGTCCCAGGGGGCTATTCAATCAGCCCCAGCATTTT	CASSPRGLFNQPQHF	TRBD1	many	TRBJ1-5	TRBV12-3/TRBV12-4
TGTGCCAGCAGGTCAGGGGGCGAGGGGGGCTACACCTTC	CASRSGGEGGYTF	TRBD1	many	TRBJ1-2	TRBV5-5
TGTGCCAGCAGCCCTGGACACCCGGGCACTGAAGCTTTCTTT	CASSPGHPGTEAFF	NA	many	TRBJ1-1	TRBV7-2
TGCAGTGCAACCGGAGGGCGCCGGGACACTGAAGCTTTCTTT	CSATGGRRDTEAFF	NA	many	TRBJ1-1	TRBV20-1
TGCAGTGCTAGAAATGACAGGGCTGGAAACACCATATATTTT	CSARNDRAGNTIYF	TRBD1	many	TRBJ1-3	TRBV20-1
TGCGCCAGCAGCCAAGACAATCTCCAGGGGGTAGTAGGAAATCAGCCCCAGCATTTT	CASSQDNLQGVVGNQPQHF	TRBD1	NA	TRBJ1-5	TRBV25-1
TGTGCCAGCCTTTATGGAGGGGGTTTCGTCTCGGGGGGTCAGCCCCAGCATTTT	CASLYGGGFVSGGQPQHF	NA	NA	TRBJ1-5	TRBV12-3/TRBV12-4
TGCGCCAGCAGCCAGATTAGACAGGAAACAAACTATGGCTACACCTTC	CASSQIRQETNYGYTF	NA	once	TRBJ1-2	TRBV4-1
TGTGCCAGCAGCTTGACCCCGGGACAGGGGGCCAACACTGAAGCTTTCTTT	CASSLTPGQGANTEAFF	TRBD1	few	TRBJ1-1	TRBV7-8
TGTGCCAGCAGCTTAAGTGGCGGGGGGGCCACAGATACGCAGTATTTT	CASSLSGGGATDTQYF	TRBD2	few	TRBJ2-3	TRBV7-8
TGCGCCAGCAGCCAAGTAGGGGAGGACACTGAAGCTTTCTTT	CASSQVGEDTEAFF	NA	few	TRBJ1-1	TRBV4-1
TGTGCCAGCAGACGAAGGACAGGGCGCGGGGAGCTGTTTTTT	CASRRRTGRGELFF	TRBD1	NA	TRBJ2-2	TRBV6-1
TGCGCCAGCAGCGACAGGACAGGGGAAGCTTTCTTT	CASSDRTGEAFF	TRBD1	NA	TRBJ1-1	TRBV9
TGTGCCAGCAGCCTAAGGACGCCGGGCATGAACACTGAAGCTTTCTTT	CASSLRTPGMNTEAFF	NA	NA	TRBJ1-1	TRBV3-1
TGTGCCAGCAGTTACAACGATGGCTACACCTTC	CASSYNDGYTF	NA	many	TRBJ1-2	TRBV25-1
TGTGCCAGCAGTAGACTTGTGAATGAGCAGTTCTTC	CASSRLVNEQFF	NA	many	TRBJ2-1	TRBV2
TGTGCCAGTAGTATATCGGGCCCAACCAATCAGCCCCAGCATTTT	CASSISGPTNQPQHF	NA	many	TRBJ1-5	TRBV19
TGTGCCGACCCTGGGGGGGCAGGGAACTATGGCTACACCTTC	CADPGGAGNYGYTF	NA	NA	TRBJ1-2	TRBV2
TGTGCCAGTAGTAGGGACCTAGCGAGCACAGATACGCAGTATTTT	CASSRDLASTDTQYF	NA	many	TRBJ2-3	TRBV19
TGTGCCAGCAGCCCAGGGAGGGTCCCAGATACGCAGTATTTT	CASSPGRVPDTQYF	TRBD2	few	TRBJ2-3	TRBV5-8
TGTGCCACCAGTGATCCCGGGGCAGGAAACACCTTC	CATSDPGAGNTF	NA	NA	TRBJ1-2	TRBV24-1
TGTGCCAGCAGCTTAAGGGGACTAGACCGCCATACGCAGTATTTT	CASSLRGLDRHTQYF	TRBD2	many	TRBJ2-3	TRBV7-2
TGCAGTGCTAGTCACGGGGGTAACACCGGGGAGCTGTTTTTT	CSASHGGNTGELFF	NA	few	TRBJ2-2	TRBV20-1
TGTGCCAGCACCTGGGGCCGGACTGAAGCTTTCTTT	CASTWGRTEAFF	NA	few	TRBJ1-1	TRBV12-3/TRBV12-4
TGTGCCAGCAGTTCACAGGGATCCGATGGCTACACCTTC	CASSSQGSDGYTF	NA	many	TRBJ1-2	TRBV6-6
TGTGCCAGCAGCCCTGGGACACGATCAGAGACCCAGTACTTC	CASSPGTRSETQYF	NA	NA	TRBJ2-5	TRBV25-1
TGCAGCGGACTCACAACGAACAATGAGCAGTTCTTC	CSGLTTNNEQFF	NA	NA	TRBJ2-1	TRBV20-1
TGTGCCTGGAGCAGAGAGGTGCGGAGAGATTCACCCCTCCACTTT	CAWSREVRRDSPLHF	NA	NA	TRBJ1-6	TRBV30
TGTGCCTGGAGTTCACGGTACAATGAGCAGTTCTTC	CAWSSRYNEQFF	NA	few	TRBJ2-1	TRBV30
TGTGCCATCAGTGAGTCAGACAGGTTTCCGTTTTTT	CAISESDRFPFF	NA	NA	TRBJ1-4	TRBV10-3
TGTGCCAAAGGGAAAACGGATTACAATGAGCAGTTCTTC	CAKGKTDYNEQFF	NA	many	TRBJ2-1	TRBV10-3
TGTGCCAGCACAGGACAGGGGAGGAATGGCTACACCTTC	CASTGQGRNGYTF	TRBD1	NA	TRBJ1-2	TRBV2
TGTGCCAGTAGGGCGAGCGGGACAACTAACTATGGCTACACCTTC	CASRASGTTNYGYTF	NA	NA	TRBJ1-2	TRBV19
TGTGCCAGCAGCCCACAGGACAGCCGCGATCAGCCCCAGCATTTT	CASSPQDSRDQPQHF	NA	many	TRBJ1-5	TRBV2
TGTGCCAGCACCCTTTCGGGACAGCACAATGAGCAGTTCTTC	CASTLSGQHNEQFF	TRBD1	once	TRBJ2-1	TRBV12-3/TRBV12-4
TGCAGCGTTGTGGGGCTTTCGGGACTAGCGGGAGATGTTCAGTTCTTC	CSVVGLSGLAGDVQFF	TRBD2	NA	TRBJ2-1	TRBV29-1
TGCAGCGTTACAGGGGGGAGGGCCAGAAATGAGCAGTTCTTC	CSVTGGRARNEQFF	NA	NA	TRBJ2-1	TRBV29-1
TGTGCCAGCAGCCAACGGGGTCCTCTGTACTTC	CASSQRGPLYF	NA	few	TRBJ2-5	TRBV14
TGTGCCACCAGTGATTTCGGCGGACAGGGATTGACCCAGTACTTC	CATSDFGGQGLTQYF	TRBD1	NA	TRBJ2-5	TRBV24-1
TGTGCCAGCAGTTACACGGTGGGTTCACCCCTCCACTTT	CASSYTVGSPLHF	NA	many	TRBJ1-6	TRBV7-2
TGTGCCAGCAGCTTGTATTATGCTAGCGGGTTCCAAGAGACCCAGTACTTC	CASSLYYASGFQETQYF	TRBD2	NA	TRBJ2-5	TRBV5-5
TGTGCCAGCTCAAGGGACAACTCCTACACTGAAGCTTTCTTT	CASSRDNSYTEAFF	NA	NA	TRBJ1-1	TRBV18
TGTGCCACCAGCAGCCACCGACTTGGGCCGGGGAACGATAATTCACCCCTCCACTTT	CATSSHRLGPGNDNSPLHF	NA	NA	TRBJ1-6	TRBV15
TGTGCCAGCTTAGAGGTGGAGACCCAGTACTTC	CASLEVETQYF	NA	many	TRBJ2-5	TRBV2
TGTGCCAGCAGTAGGGGACAGCCCCCTGGGGCCAACGTCCTGACTTTC	CASSRGQPPGANVLTF	TRBD1	NA	TRBJ2-6	TRBV6-1
TGCAGTGCTAGAGATAGCCAGGGGAGGCCCCGGCAACATTTT	CSARDSQGRPRQHF	NA	many	TRBJ1-5	TRBV20-1
TGTGCCAGCAGCGTAGTTGGCGGGGACGGATCCAATGAGCAGTTCTTC	CASSVVGGDGSNEQFF	NA	NA	TRBJ2-1	TRBV9
TGCGCCAGCAGTGTAGGTAGCTCACCCCCCCACTTT	CASSVGSSPPHF	NA	once	TRBJ1-6	TRBV10-2
TGTGCCAGCAGCTCAACCGGGACTAGATACTACGAGCAGTACTTC	CASSSTGTRYYEQYF	TRBD2	many	TRBJ2-7	TRBV9
TGTGCCCGTAAATGCGGCCGTCGGGGGGGCTACGAGCAGTACTTC	CARKCGRRGGYEQYF	TRBD2	once	TRBJ2-7	TRBV19
TGTGCCAGCAGCATCCTACAGGGTTACGAGCAGTACTTC	CASSILQGYEQYF	NA	few	TRBJ2-7	TRBV7-3
TGTGCCAGCAGGGGGGACATCGCCTATAATTCACCCCTCCACTTT	CASRGDIAYNSPLHF	NA	NA	TRBJ1-6	TRBV2